The T cell receptor (beta chain) described here comes from a study of blood T cell repertoires in COVID-19. On the study more broadly: Researchers got acute and convalescent COVID-19 samples from the United States, Italy and Spain.

Profiled with immunoSEQ multiplex PCR; TCRdb holds only in-frame clones, not every one. Among under 200,000 clones listed, 85% to 90% were seen once. V shed 1 base and J 2 bases; nucleotides not matched to a gene: 9. This CDR3 contains 17 residues. Germline V gene sequence: CDR1 KGHSH, CDR2 LQKENI. The chain couples TRBV18 to TRBJ1-1, with 8 bases fitting TRBD1. The TCR sequence derives from a middle-aged man with active or convalescent COVID-19. The specimen was peripheral blood. DNA of the CDR3: TGTGCCAGCTCACCACTCGCAGGGGGCGCGGGTAACACTGAAGCTTTCTTT. Its translation is CASSPLAGGAGNTEAFF.